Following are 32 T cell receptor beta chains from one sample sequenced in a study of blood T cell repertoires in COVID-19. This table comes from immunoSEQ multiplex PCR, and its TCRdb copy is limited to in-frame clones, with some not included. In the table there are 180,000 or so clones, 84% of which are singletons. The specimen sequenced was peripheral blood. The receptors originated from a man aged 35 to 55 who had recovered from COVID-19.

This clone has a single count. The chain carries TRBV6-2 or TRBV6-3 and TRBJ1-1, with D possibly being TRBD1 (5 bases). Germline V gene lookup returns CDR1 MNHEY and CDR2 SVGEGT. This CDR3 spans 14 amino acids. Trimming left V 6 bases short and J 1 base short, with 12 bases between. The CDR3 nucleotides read TGTGCCAGCAGCTCCCGACAGACGAACACTGAAGCTTTCTTT. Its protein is CASSSRQTNTEAFF.

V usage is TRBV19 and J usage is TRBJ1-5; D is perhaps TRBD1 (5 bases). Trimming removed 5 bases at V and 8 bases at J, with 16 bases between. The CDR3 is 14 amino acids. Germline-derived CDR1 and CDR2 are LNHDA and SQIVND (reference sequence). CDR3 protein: CASSAEALGEPQHF. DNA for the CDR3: TGTGCCAGTAGTGCTGAAGCTCTAGGGGAGCCCCAGCATTTT.

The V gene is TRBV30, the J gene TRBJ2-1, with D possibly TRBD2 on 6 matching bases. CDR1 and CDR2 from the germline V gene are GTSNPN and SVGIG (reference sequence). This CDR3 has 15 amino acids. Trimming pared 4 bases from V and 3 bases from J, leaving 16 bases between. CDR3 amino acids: CAWTPVGRDYNEQFF. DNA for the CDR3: TGTGCCTGGACCCCAGTAGGGCGGGACTACAATGAGCAGTTCTTC.

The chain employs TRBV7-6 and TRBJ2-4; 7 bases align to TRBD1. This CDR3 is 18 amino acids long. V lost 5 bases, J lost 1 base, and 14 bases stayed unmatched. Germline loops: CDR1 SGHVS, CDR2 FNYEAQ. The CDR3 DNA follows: TGTGCCAGCAGCCAGTTGACAGGGACCCAAGGGGCCAAAAACATTCAGTACTTC. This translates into CASSQLTGTQGAKNIQYF.

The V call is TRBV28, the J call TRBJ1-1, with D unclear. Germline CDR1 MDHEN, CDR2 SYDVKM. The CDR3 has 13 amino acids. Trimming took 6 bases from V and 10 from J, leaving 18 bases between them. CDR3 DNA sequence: TGTGCCAGCAGCGAGTACGGAGGGTGGGGAGCTTTCTTT. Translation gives CASSEYGGWGAFF.

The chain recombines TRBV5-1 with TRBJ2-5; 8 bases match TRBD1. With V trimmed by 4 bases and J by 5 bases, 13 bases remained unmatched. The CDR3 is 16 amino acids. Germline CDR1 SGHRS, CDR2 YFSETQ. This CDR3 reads CASSPRPGGEVETQYF. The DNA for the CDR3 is TGCGCCAGCAGCCCCCGACCAGGGGGCGAAGTGGAGACCCAGTACTTC.

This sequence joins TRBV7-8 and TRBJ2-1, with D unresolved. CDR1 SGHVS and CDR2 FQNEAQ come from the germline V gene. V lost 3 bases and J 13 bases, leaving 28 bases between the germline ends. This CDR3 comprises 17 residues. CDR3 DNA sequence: TGTGCCAGCAGCTTTCCTGCGATTGTCCGGTCCGCGATGTTCCAGTTCTTC. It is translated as CASSFPAIVRSAMFQFF.

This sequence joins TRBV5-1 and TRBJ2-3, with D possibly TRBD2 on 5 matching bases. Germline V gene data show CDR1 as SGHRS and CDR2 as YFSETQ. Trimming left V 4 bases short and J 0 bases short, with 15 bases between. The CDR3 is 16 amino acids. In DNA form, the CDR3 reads TGCGCCAGCAGCCCGAGAAGCGGTACTAGCACAGATACGCAGTATTTT. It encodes CASSPRSGTSTDTQYF.

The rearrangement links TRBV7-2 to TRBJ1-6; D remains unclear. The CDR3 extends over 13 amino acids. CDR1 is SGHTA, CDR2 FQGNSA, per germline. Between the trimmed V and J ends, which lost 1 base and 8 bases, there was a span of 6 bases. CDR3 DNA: TGTGCCAGCAGCTTAGTTCATCATTCACCCCTCCACTTT. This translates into CASSLVHHSPLHF.

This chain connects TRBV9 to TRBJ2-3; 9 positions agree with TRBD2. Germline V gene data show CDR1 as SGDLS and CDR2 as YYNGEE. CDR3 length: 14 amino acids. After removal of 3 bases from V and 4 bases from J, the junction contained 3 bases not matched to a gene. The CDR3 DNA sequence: TGTGCCAGCAGCGCTAGCGGGACGGCAGATACGCAGTATTTT. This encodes CASSASGTADTQYF.

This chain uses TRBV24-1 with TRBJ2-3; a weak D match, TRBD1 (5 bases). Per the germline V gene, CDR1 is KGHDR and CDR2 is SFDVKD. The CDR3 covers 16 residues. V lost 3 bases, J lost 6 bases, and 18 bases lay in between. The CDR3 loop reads CATSDRMDTSSDTQYF. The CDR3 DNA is TGTGCCACCAGTGATCGGATGGACACCTCCTCTGATACGCAGTATTTT.

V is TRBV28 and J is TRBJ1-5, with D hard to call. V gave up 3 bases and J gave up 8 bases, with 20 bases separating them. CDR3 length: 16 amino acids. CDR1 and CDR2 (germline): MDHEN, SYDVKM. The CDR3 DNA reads TGTGCCAGCAGTTTTTCGCTGCCAGCCCCCGGGGAGCCCCAGCATTTT. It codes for CASSFSLPAPGEPQHF.

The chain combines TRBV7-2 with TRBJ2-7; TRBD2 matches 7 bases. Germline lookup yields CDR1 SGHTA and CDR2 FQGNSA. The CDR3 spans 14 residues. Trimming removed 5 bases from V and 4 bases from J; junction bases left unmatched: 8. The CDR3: CASSPGGSPYEQYF. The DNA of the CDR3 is TGTGCCAGCAGCCCGGGGGGTTCCCCTTACGAGCAGTACTTC.

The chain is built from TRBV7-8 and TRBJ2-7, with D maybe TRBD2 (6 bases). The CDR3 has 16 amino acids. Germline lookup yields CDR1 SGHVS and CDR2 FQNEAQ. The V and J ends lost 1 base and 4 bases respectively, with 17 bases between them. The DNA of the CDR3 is TGTGCCAGCAGCTTAGATCTAGCGATTACCCGTTACGAGCAGTACTTC. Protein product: CASSLDLAITRYEQYF.

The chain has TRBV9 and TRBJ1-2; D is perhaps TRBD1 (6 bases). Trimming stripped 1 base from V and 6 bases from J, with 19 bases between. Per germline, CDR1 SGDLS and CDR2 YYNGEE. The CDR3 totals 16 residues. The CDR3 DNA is TGTGCCAGCAGCGTAAATACAGGGATAGGAAGAGATGGCTACACCTTC. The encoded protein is CASSVNTGIGRDGYTF.

This chain's CDR3 is CASSSQLNQPQHF. For the CDR3, the DNA is TGTGCCAGCAGTTCACAGCTTAATCAGCCCCAGCATTTT. This chain connects TRBV6-2 or TRBV6-3 to TRBJ1-5; D ambiguous. The CDR3 has 13 amino acids. V dropped 4 bases and J dropped 4 bases, with 8 bases sitting between them. Germline CDR1 MNHEY, CDR2 SVGEGT.

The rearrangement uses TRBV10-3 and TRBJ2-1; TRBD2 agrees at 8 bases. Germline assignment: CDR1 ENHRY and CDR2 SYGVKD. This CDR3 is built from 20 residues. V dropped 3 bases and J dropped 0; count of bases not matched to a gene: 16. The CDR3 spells CAISDFRAGGRSSSYNEQFF. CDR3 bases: TGTGCCATCAGTGATTTTAGGGCGGGAGGACGCTCCAGCTCCTACAATGAGCAGTTCTTC.

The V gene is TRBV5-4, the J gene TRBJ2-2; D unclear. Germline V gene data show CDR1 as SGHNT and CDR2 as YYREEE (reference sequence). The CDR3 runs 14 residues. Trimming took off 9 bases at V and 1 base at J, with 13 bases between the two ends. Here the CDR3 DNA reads TGTGCCACAAGCCTCATCCGGAACACCGGGGAGCTGTTTTTT. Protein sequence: CATSLIRNTGELFF. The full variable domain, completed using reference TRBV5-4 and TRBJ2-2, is ETGVTQSPTHLIKTRGQQVTLRCSSQSGHNTVSWYQQALGQGPQFIFQYYREEENGRGNFPPRFSGLQFPNYSSELNVNALELDDSALYLCATSLIRNTGELFFGEGSRLTVL.

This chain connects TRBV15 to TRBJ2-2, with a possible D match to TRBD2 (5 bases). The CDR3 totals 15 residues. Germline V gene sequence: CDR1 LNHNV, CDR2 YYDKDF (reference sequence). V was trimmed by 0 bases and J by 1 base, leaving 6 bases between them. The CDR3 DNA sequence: TGTGCCACCAGCAGAGATGCGGGGAACACCGGGGAGCTGTTTTTT. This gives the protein CATSRDAGNTGELFF. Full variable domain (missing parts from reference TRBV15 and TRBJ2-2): DAMVIQNPRYQVTQFGKPVTLSCSQTLNHNVMYWYQQKSSQAPKLLFHYYDKDFNNEADTPDNFQSRRPNTSFCFLDIRSPGLGDTAMYLCATSRDAGNTGELFFGEGSRLTVL.

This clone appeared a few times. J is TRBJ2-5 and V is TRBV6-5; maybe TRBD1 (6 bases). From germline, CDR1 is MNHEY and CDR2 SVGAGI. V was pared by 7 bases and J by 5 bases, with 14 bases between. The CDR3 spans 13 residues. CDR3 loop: CASTSQGQETQYF. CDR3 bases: TGTGCCAGCACCTCACAGGGCCAGGAGACCCAGTACTTC.

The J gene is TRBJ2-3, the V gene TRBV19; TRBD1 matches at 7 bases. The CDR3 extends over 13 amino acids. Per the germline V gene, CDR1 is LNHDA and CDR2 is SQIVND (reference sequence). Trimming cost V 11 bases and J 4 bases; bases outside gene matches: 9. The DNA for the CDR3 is TGTGCCGGAAGGGACAGAGATTCAGATACGCAGTATTTT. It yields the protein CAGRDRDSDTQYF.

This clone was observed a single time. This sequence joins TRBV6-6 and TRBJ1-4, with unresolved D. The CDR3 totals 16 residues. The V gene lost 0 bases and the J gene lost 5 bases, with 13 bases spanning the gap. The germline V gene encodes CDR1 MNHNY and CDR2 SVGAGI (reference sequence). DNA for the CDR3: TGTGCCAGCAGTTACTCCCCGGGTGGACTGAATGAAAAACTGTTTTTT. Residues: CASSYSPGGLNEKLFF.

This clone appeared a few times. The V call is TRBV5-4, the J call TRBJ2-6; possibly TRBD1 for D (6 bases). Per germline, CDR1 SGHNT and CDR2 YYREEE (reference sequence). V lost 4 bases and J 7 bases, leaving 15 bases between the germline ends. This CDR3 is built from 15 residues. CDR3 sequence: CASSPGVSRANVLTF. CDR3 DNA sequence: TGTGCCAGCAGCCCAGGGGTGAGTCGAGCCAACGTCCTGACTTTC.

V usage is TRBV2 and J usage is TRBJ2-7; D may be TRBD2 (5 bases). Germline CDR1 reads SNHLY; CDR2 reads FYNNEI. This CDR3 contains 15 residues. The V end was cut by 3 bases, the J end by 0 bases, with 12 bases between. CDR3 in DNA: TGTGCCAGCAGTGAGGATAGCGTCCTCTCCTACGAGCAGTACTTC. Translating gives CASSEDSVLSYEQYF. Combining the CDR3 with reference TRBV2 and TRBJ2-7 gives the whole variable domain EPEVTQTPSHQVTQMGQEVILRCVPISNHLYFYWYRQILGQKVEFLVSFYNNEISEKSEIFDDQFSVERPDGSNFTLKIRSTKLEDSAMYFCASSEDSVLSYEQYFGPGTRLTVT.

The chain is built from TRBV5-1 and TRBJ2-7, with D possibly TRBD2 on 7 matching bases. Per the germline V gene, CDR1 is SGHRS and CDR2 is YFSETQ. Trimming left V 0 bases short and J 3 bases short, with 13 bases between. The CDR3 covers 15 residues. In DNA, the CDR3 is TGCGCCAGCAGCTTGGCCGCGGGGGCGGGCTACGAGCAGTACTTC. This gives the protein CASSLAAGAGYEQYF.

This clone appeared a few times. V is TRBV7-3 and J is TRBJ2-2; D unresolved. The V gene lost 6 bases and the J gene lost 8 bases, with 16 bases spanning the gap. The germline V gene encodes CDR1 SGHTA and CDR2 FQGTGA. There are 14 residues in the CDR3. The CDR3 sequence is CASSSNPGSGELFF. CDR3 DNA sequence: TGTGCCAGCAGTTCTAACCCGGGTTCGGGGGAGCTGTTTTTT.

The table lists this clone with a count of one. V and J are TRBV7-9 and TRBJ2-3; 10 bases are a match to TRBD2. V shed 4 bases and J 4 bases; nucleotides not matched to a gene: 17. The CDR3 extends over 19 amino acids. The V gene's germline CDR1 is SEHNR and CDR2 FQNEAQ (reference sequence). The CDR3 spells CASSSQVRLAGVDADTQYF. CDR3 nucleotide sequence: TGTGCCAGCAGCTCCCAAGTTAGGCTAGCGGGAGTTGATGCAGATACGCAGTATTTT.

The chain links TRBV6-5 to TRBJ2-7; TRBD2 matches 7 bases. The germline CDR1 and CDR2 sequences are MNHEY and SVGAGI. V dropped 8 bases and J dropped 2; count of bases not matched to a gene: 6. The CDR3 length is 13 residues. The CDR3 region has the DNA TGTGCCAGCCGGGGAGGGGTTGCCTACGAGCAGTACTTC. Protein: CASRGGVAYEQYF.

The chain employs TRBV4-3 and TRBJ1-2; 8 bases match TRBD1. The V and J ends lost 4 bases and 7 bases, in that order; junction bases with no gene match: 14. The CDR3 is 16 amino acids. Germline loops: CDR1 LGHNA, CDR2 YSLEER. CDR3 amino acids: CASSPSPARGLRGYTF. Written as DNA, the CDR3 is TGCGCCAGCAGCCCGTCTCCCGCCAGGGGGCTACGTGGCTACACCTTC.

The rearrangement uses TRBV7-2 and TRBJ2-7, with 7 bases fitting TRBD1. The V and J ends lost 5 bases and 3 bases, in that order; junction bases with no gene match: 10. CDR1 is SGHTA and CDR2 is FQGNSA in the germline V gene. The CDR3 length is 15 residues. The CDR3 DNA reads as TGTGCCAGCAGCCCTCAGGGGGAACTGTTCTACGAGCAGTACTTC. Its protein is CASSPQGELFYEQYF.

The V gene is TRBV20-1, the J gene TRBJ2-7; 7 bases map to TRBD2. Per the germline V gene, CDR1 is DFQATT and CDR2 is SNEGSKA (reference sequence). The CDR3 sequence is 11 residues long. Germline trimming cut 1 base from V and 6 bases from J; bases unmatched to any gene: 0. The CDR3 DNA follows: TGCAGTGCTAGAGGGACTAGCGAGCAGTACTTC. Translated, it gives CSARGTSEQYF.

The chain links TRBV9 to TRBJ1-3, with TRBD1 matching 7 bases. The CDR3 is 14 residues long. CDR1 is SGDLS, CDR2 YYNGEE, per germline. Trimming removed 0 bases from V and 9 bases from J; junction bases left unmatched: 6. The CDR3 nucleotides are TGTGCCAGCAGCGTAGGAGACAGGGAGTCCACCATATATTTT. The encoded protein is CASSVGDRESTIYF. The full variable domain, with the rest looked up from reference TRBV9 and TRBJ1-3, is DSGVTQTPKHLITATGQRVTLRCSPRSGDLSVYWYQQSLDQGLQFLIQYYNGEERAKGNILERFSAQQFPDLHSELNLSSLELGDSALYFCASSVGDRESTIYFGEGSWLTVV.